This TCR beta chain was observed in a study of shared clonotypes between healthy human individuals. Unsorted material relied on 90 million to 100 million PBMCs as the source of genomic DNA. For this clone: Its antigen is not identified.

An assay was performed, and its level was deep. Method: immunoSEQ multiplex PCR; TCRdb's copy keeps in-frame clones and lacks some. Of fewer than 600,000 clones listed, 60% to 80% are singletons. General study findings and limits: Clonotype sharing levels among donors were expected to vary with sequencing depth. Sampling included only blood; tissue repertoires likely differ.

The receptor's source is a woman aged 40 to 50 in good health. Some clones in this sample may be carry-over from other donors' samples. Sequenced: PBMCs.

This chain's CDR3 is CASSPRLAGGTDTQYF. Here the CDR3 DNA reads TGTGCCAGCAGCCCCCGGCTAGCGGGAGGGACAGATACGCAGTATTTT. This sequence joins TRBV11-2 and TRBJ2-3; 12 bases are shared with TRBD2. V lost 5 bases to trimming and J lost 3 bases; unmatched junction nucleotides: 6. The CDR3 extends over 16 amino acids. Germline values: CDR1 SGHAT, CDR2 FQNNGV.